This entry lists 20 T cell receptor beta chains sequenced from one sample in a study of T cell changes during pregnancy in multiple sclerosis. Produced via immunoSEQ multiplex PCR; TCRdb's table is partial and in-frame only. The sample records tens of thousands of clones, roughly 90% being singletons. The sample here was peripheral blood, taken in the first trimester of pregnancy. Every receptor here comes from a female donor in good health, enrolled as a control in a pregnancy study.

The rearrangement uses TRBV13 and TRBJ2-7, with 12 bases identical to TRBD2. This CDR3 has 19 amino acids. With V trimmed by 5 bases and J by 6 bases, 20 bases remained unmatched. The germline V gene encodes CDR1 PRHDT and CDR2 FYEKMQ (reference sequence). In DNA form, the CDR3 reads TGTGCCAGCAGCCTCCGACTAGCGGGAGCCACTGCCGCTACGGGCGAGCAGTACTTC. Amino acids: CASSLRLAGATAATGEQYF.

The rearrangement links TRBV6-1 to TRBJ2-5; a weak D match, TRBD1 (5 bases). This CDR3 region has 12 residues. Deletions cut 4 bases from V and 5 bases from J, with 8 bases between. Per germline, CDR1 MNHNS and CDR2 SASEGT. The CDR3 spells CASSAGYETQYF. The CDR3 nucleotides are TGTGCCAGCAGTGCAGGGTATGAGACCCAGTACTTC.

CDR3 sequence: CSVVGTGTYEQYF. The CDR3 nucleotides are TGCAGCGTTGTAGGGACAGGGACCTACGAGCAGTACTTC. This chain joins TRBV29-1 and TRBJ2-7; 9 bases are a match to TRBD1. Germline trimming cut 4 bases from V and 2 bases from J; bases unmatched to any gene: 3. Germline lookup yields CDR1 SQVTM and CDR2 ANQGSEA. This CDR3 is built from 13 residues.

This rearrangement joins TRBV7-2 to TRBJ2-1; 12 nucleotides align to TRBD2. CDR1 and CDR2 from the germline V gene are SGHTA and FQGNSA. The CDR3 sequence is 17 residues long. V trimming: 1 base; J trimming: 6 bases; junction bases outside the gene matches: 7. The DNA of the CDR3 is TGTGCCAGCAGCTTAGTAGCGGGACTAGCGGGTTCCAATGAGCAGTTCTTC. This codes for CASSLVAGLAGSNEQFF. The full variable domain, completed using reference TRBV7-2 and TRBJ2-1, is GAGVSQSPSNKVTEKGKDVELRCDPISGHTALYWYRQSLGQGLEFLIYFQGNSAPDKSGLPSDRFSAERTGGSVSTLTIQRTQQEDSAVYLCASSLVAGLAGSNEQFFGPGTRLTVL.

The V and J genes are TRBV7-9 and TRBJ2-1; TRBD2 agrees at 8 bases. The CDR3 is made up of 15 amino acids. The germline V gene has CDR1 SEHNR and CDR2 FQNEAQ (reference sequence). J was trimmed by 7 bases and V by 4 bases; bases with no gene match: 9. Written as DNA, the CDR3 is TGTGCCAGCAGCTATACAGCGGGGGACGGGAATGAGCAGTTCTTC. Its translation is CASSYTAGDGNEQFF.

This rearrangement joins TRBV5-4 to TRBJ2-3; D perhaps matches TRBD2 (6 bases). Trimming left V 0 bases short and J 4 bases short, with 12 bases between. Germline loops: CDR1 SGHNT, CDR2 YYREEE (reference sequence). The CDR3 length is 15 residues. For the CDR3, the DNA is TGTGCCAGCAGCTTGGATATGGGGAGGTCAGATACGCAGTATTTT. Protein sequence: CASSLDMGRSDTQYF.

This clone was counted between two and nine times. V is TRBV5-4 and J is TRBJ2-3, with 8 positions matching TRBD2. This CDR3 has 15 amino acids. CDR1 SGHNT and CDR2 YYREEE come from the germline V gene (reference sequence). V shed 5 bases and J 5 bases; nucleotides not matched to a gene: 10. The CDR3 DNA is TGTGCCAGCAGTAACCGACTAGCGATGGGAGATACGCAGTATTTT. Protein: CASSNRLAMGDTQYF.

The V gene is TRBV10-3, the J gene TRBJ1-2; 7 nucleotides agree with TRBD1. The J segment lost 2 bases and the V segment lost 11 bases, leaving 8 bases of the junction unmatched. The germline CDR1 and CDR2 sequences are ENHRY and SYGVKD. The CDR3 contains 13 residues. The CDR3 bases are TGTGCCGTAAAGGGGACAGACAACTATGGCTACACCTTC. Protein product: CAVKGTDNYGYTF.

The J gene is TRBJ1-2, the V gene TRBV18, with a weak D call TRBD1 (6 bases). This CDR3 is built from 18 residues. Germline V lookup: CDR1 KGHSH, CDR2 LQKENI. V was shortened by 2 bases and J by 0 bases, with 19 bases between the two germline ends. CDR3: CASSPSPQGLLANYGYTF. CDR3 nucleotide sequence: TGTGCCAGCTCACCAAGCCCTCAGGGGCTGTTAGCTAACTATGGCTACACCTTC.

CDR3 sequence reads: CASSLNPGGNEQFF. The DNA of the CDR3 is TGTGCCAGCAGCTTGAACCCCGGGGGGAATGAGCAGTTCTTC. The rearrangement uses TRBV5-5 and TRBJ2-1; 7 nucleotides match TRBD2. V trimming: 1 base; J trimming: 7 bases; junction bases outside the gene matches: 5. There are 14 residues in the CDR3. Looked up from germline, CDR1 is SGHKS and CDR2 is YYEKEE (reference sequence). Filled out from reference TRBV5-5 and TRBJ2-1, the complete variable domain reads DAGVTQSPTHLIKTRGQQVTLRCSPISGHKSVSWYQQVLGQGPQFIFQYYEKEERGRGNFPDRFSARQFPNYSSELNVNALLLGDSALYLCASSLNPGGNEQFFGPGTRLTVL.

The V call is TRBV5-8, the J call TRBJ1-2; the D is unclear. V lost 1 base and J 1 base, leaving 8 bases between the germline ends. Per germline, CDR1 SGHTS and CDR2 YDEGEE. This CDR3 has 14 residues. The CDR3 nucleotides are TGTGCCAGCAGCTTGTATCTCTTTAACTATGGCTACACCTTC. This sequence encodes CASSLYLFNYGYTF.

The table lists this clone with a count of one. CDR3 DNA sequence: TGTGCCAGCAGCTCCGGGACATTCGACACAGATACGCAGTATTTT. It encodes CASSSGTFDTDTQYF. The chain is built from TRBV7-9 and TRBJ2-3; TRBD1 is a possible D gene (6 bases). CDR3 length equals 15 residues. Germline CDR1 SEHNR, CDR2 FQNEAQ (reference sequence). Trimming took off 4 bases at V and 2 bases at J, with 13 bases between the two ends. The full variable domain, in which reference TRBV7-9 and TRBJ2-3 provide the parts outside the CDR3, is DTGVSQNPRHKITKRGQNVTFRCDPISEHNRLYWYRQTLGQGPEFLTYFQNEAQLEKSRLLSDRFSAERPKGSFSTLEIQRTEQGDSAMYLCASSSGTFDTDTQYFGPGTRLTVL.

The chain is built from TRBV5-6 and TRBJ2-3, with TRBD2 as a possible D gene (5 bases). Germline V gene lookup returns CDR1 SGHDT and CDR2 YYEEEE. V was shortened by 5 bases and J by 3 bases, with 19 bases between the two germline ends. CDR3 length: 16 residues. This CDR3 reads CASSFSGGRLTDTQYF. CDR3 in DNA: TGTGCCAGCAGTTTCTCCGGAGGACGGCTAACAGATACGCAGTATTTT. Together with reference TRBV5-6 and TRBJ2-3, the CDR3 gives the full variable domain: DAGVTQSPTHLIKTRGQQVTLRCSPKSGHDTVSWYQQALGQGPQFIFQYYEEEERQRGNFPDRFSGHQFPNYSSELNVNALLLGDSALYLCASSFSGGRLTDTQYFGPGTRLTVL.

The chain recombines TRBV7-2 with TRBJ2-1, with D possibly matching TRBD1 (5 bases). Germline CDR1 reads SGHTA; CDR2 reads FQGNSA. This CDR3 is built from 15 residues. The germline V and J ends were trimmed by 0 bases and 6 bases, with 12 bases remaining between them. CDR3 DNA: TGTGCCAGCAGCTTAGCGGCAGGGATTTCCAATGAGCAGTTCTTC. Translated: CASSLAAGISNEQFF.

The gene calls are TRBV11-3 and TRBJ2-7, with unresolved D. V was trimmed by 1 base and J by 2 bases, leaving 9 bases between them. CDR3 size: 14 residues. CDR1 and CDR2 from the germline V gene are SGHNT and YENEEA. DNA for the CDR3: TGTGCCAGCAGCTTAGGAACACTAACCTACGAGCAGTACTTC. It is translated as CASSLGTLTYEQYF.

The chain carries TRBV20-1 and TRBJ1-1, with TRBD1 matching 7 bases. Germline V gene sequence: CDR1 DFQATT, CDR2 SNEGSKA (reference sequence). CDR3 length: 11 residues. The V segment lost 6 bases and the J segment 8 bases; nucleotides outside the gene matches: 6. The CDR3 here is CSALETGEAFF. The CDR3 DNA is TGCAGTGCGCTCGAGACAGGGGAAGCTTTCTTT.

In DNA form, the CDR3 reads TGTGCCAGCAGTCTTTCCTCTAGTGGAGATGGCACAGATACGCAGTATTTT. This encodes CASSLSSSGDGTDTQYF. V and J are TRBV6-4 and TRBJ2-3; D ambiguous. Per germline, CDR1 MRHNA and CDR2 SNTAGT. Trimming shortened V by 5 bases and J by 1 base, and 19 bases separated the two germline ends. CDR3 length equals 17 residues.

The gene calls are TRBV6-6 and TRBJ1-4; 7 bases are shared with TRBD1. The V gene's germline CDR1 is MNHNY and CDR2 SVGAGI (reference sequence). V shed 4 bases and J 7 bases; nucleotides not matched to a gene: 12. This CDR3 comprises 16 residues. The CDR3 DNA is TGTGCCAGCAGTTCAGGACAGGACCGGCGAGGTGAAAAACTGTTTTTT. This translates into CASSSGQDRRGEKLFF.

The J gene is TRBJ2-7, the V gene TRBV18, with TRBD2 identical over 8 bases. The CDR3 spans 15 residues. Germline values: CDR1 KGHSH, CDR2 LQKENI. V shed 6 bases, J shed 4 bases, and the junction held 11 bases outside the gene matches. The CDR3 region is CASSPMSGSSYEQYF. As DNA, the CDR3 is TGTGCCAGCTCCCCCATGAGCGGGAGTAGTTACGAGCAGTACTTC.

The chain uses TRBV7-3 and TRBJ1-1; 8 nucleotides agree with TRBD1. The CDR3 totals 13 residues. The J segment lost 7 bases and the V segment lost 5 bases, leaving 6 bases of the junction unmatched. CDR1 and CDR2 (germline): SGHTA, FQGTGA. The CDR3 spells CASSPTGAGEAFF. The CDR3 bases are TGTGCCAGCAGCCCGACAGGGGCGGGTGAAGCTTTCTTT.